This T cell receptor (beta chain) was observed in a study of early T cells in non-severe SARS-CoV-2 infection. Only a few counts were recorded for this clonotype. Its matching antigen is unknown. General study points: The VDJdb matching leaned toward anti-spike CD8 responses and overlooked private and CD4 specificities.

TCRdb redid the calling of the 5' RACE reads with MiXCR, one entry per CDR3 protein. The sample yields 70,000 or so distinct CDR3 sequences, around a tenth seen once. V shed 1 base and J shed 0 bases, with 9 bases lying between them. In germline, CDR1 is KGHSH, CDR2 LQKENI. This CDR3 is 15 amino acids long. The TCR sequence derives from an adult who was a healthcare worker with PCR-confirmed SARS-CoV-2 infection or an uninfected control (not recorded which). The chain links TRBV18 to TRBJ1-1; the D gene is possibly TRBD1 (5 bases). This specimen consisted of whole blood, obtained at baseline. The CDR3 protein is CASSPQTAMNTEAFF. The CDR3 nucleotides read TGTGCCAGCTCACCACAGACAGCGATGAACACTGAAGCTTTCTTT.